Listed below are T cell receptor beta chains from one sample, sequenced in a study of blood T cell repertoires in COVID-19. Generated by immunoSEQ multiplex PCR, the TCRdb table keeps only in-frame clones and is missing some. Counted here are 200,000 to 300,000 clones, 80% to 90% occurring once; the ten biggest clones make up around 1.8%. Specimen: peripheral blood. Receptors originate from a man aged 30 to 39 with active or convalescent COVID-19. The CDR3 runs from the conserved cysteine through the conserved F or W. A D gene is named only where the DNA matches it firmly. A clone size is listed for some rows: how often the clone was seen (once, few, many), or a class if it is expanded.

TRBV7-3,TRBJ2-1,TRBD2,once,TGTGCCAGCAGCTCCCGACTAGCGGGGAATGAGCAGTTCTTC,CASSSRLAGNEQFF
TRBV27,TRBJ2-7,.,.,TGTGCCAGCAGTCCCTGGGACACCTACGAGCAGTACTTC,CASSPWDTYEQYF
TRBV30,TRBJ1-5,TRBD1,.,TGTGCCTGGAGATCGACAGGGGGGGGTGGCAATCAGCCCCAGCATTTT,CAWRSTGGGGNQPQHF
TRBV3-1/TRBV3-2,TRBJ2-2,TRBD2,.,TGTGCCAGCAGCCCTCCCCCGGGGGGGTCGAACACCGGGGAGCTGTTTTTT,CASSPPPGGSNTGELFF
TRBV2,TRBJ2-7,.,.,TGTGCCAGCAGTACAGGTTACTACGAGCAGTACTTC,CASSTGYYEQYF
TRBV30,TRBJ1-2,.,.,TGTGCCTGGAGGGCCCTTTCGTTCACTGTCGGGTATGGCTACACCTTC,CAWRALSFTVGYGYTF
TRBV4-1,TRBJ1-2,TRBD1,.,TGCGCCAGCAGCCGGACAGGGCTGGGTGGCTACACCTTC,CASSRTGLGGYTF
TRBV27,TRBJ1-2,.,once,TGTGCCAACAGTTTAAAGGGGGAGGGCTATGGCTACACCTTC,CANSLKGEGYGYTF
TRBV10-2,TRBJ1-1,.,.,TGCGCCAGCAGTTTAGAGGGGGCTGAAGCTTTCTTT,CASSLEGAEAFF
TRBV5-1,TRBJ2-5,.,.,TGCGCCAGCAGCTTGGCCCCGGGGGACGAGGAGACCCAGTACTTC,CASSLAPGDEETQYF
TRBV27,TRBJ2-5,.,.,TGTGCCAGCAGTTTATCGGGGCCCCCCCAGACCCAGTACTTC,CASSLSGPPQTQYF
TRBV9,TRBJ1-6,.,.,TGTGCCAGCAGCGGTATGACAGTGACTAATTCACCCCTCCACTTT,CASSGMTVTNSPLHF
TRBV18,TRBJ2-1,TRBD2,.,TGTGCCAGCTCACCTCCGTCTAGCGGGGGGACTCATGAGCAGTTCTTC,CASSPPSSGGTHEQFF
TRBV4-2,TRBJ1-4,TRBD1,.,TGTGCCAGCAGCCAAGTGTCGTTAGGGGGCCTGCTTGAAAAACTGTTTTTT,CASSQVSLGGLLEKLFF
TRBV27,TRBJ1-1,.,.,TGTGCCAGCAGTTTATCGCTTCCGAGGACAGAAATTGAACAAGGTGAAGCTTTCTTT,CASSLSLPRTEIEQGEAFF
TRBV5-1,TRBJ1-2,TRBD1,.,TGCGCCAGCAGCTTAGCGCTTGGACAGGGGTTTAGAGGCTACACCTTC,CASSLALGQGFRGYTF
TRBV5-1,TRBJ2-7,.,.,TGCGCCAGCAGCTGGGGCAGAGAGCAGTACTTC,CASSWGREQYF
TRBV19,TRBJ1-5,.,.,TGTGCCAGTAGTGAGAGAGGTTATAGCAATCAGCCCCAGCATTTT,CASSERGYSNQPQHF
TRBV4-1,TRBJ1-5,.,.,TGCGCCAGCAGCCAAGTCGGGGTGGGGGGGCAGCCCCAGCATTTT,CASSQVGVGGQPQHF
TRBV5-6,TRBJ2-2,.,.,TGTGCCAGCAGCCCCCAGAACACCGGGGAGCTGTTTTTT,CASSPQNTGELFF
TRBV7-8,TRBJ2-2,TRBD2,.,TGTGCCAGCAGCTTAGGGGTCAGCGGGGGAGCGAACACCGGGGAGCTGTTTTTT,CASSLGVSGGANTGELFF
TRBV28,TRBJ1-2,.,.,TGTGCCAGCAGTTTAATCATGACGGGGGGCGCGGATGGCTACACCTTC,CASSLIMTGGADGYTF
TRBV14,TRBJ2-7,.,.,TGTGCCAGCAGCCAAGGCCTAAGGGGTCCCTACGAGCAGTACTTC,CASSQGLRGPYEQYF
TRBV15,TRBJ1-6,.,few,TGTGCCACCAGCCGCCCGTCGGGGTTACATTCACCCCTCCACTTT,CATSRPSGLHSPLHF
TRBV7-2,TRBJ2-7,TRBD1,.,TGTGCCAGCAGCCCAGACAGGGGAGGCTACGAGCAGTACTTC,CASSPDRGGYEQYF
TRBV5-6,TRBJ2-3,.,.,TGTGCCAGCAGCTTCGGGGCAGATACGCAGTATTTT,CASSFGADTQYF
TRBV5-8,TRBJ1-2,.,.,TGTGCCAGCAGCGCCCAAACAGGGTTCAATGGCTACACCTTC,CASSAQTGFNGYTF